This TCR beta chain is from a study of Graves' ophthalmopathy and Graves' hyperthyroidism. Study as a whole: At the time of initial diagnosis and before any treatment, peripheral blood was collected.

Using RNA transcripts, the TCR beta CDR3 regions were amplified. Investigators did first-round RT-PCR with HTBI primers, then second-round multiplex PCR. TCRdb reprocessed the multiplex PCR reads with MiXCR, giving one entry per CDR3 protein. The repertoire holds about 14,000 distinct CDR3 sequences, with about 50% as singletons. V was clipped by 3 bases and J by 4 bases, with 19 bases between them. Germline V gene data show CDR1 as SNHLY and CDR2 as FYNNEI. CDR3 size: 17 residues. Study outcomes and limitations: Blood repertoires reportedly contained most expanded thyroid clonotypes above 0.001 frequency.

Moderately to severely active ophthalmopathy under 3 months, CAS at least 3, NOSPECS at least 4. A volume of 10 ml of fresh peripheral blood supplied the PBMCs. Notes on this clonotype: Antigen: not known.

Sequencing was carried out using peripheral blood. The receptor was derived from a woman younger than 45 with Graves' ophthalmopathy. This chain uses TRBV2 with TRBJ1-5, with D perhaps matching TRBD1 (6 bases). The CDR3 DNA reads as TGTGCCAGCAGTGACCCAGCGGGGGGGGGCCCTAATCAGCCCCAGCATTTT. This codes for CASSDPAGGGPNQPQHF. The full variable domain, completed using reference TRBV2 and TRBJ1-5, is EPEVTQTPSHQVTQMGQEVILRCVPISNHLYFYWYRQILGQKVEFLVSFYNNEISEKSEIFDDQFSVERPDGSNFTLKIRSTKLEDSAMYFCASSDPAGGGPNQPQHFGDGTRLSIL.